The 15 T cell receptor beta chains in this list originate from one sample, sequenced in a study of synovial regulatory T cells in juvenile arthritis. This table comes from immunoSEQ multiplex PCR, and its TCRdb copy is limited to in-frame clones, with some not included. Its listing shows over 7,500 clones. The specimen was Treg cells from blood. Specified subset: remaining (HLA-DR-negative) circulating blood Treg cells. These receptor sequences come from a donor aged 2-30 years with juvenile idiopathic arthritis.

The rearrangement joins TRBV19 to TRBJ1-5; TCRdb proposes TRBD1, but this gene call is untestable without DNA. The CDR3 extends over 17 amino acids. No DNA is recorded. Germline V gene sequence: CDR1 LNHDA, CDR2 SQIVND (reference sequence). The CDR3 region is CASSTRTGGYDNQPQHF.

The CDR3 region is CASSARLAGLDEQFF. The chain combines TRBV9 with TRBJ2-1; lacking DNA, the TRBD2 call made by TCRdb goes unchecked. The CDR3 has 15 residues. No DNA is given. Germline CDR1 and CDR2: SGDLS and YYNGEE.

The V call is TRBV10-3, the J call TRBJ2-1. CDR1 ENHRY and CDR2 SYGVKD come from the germline V gene. This CDR3 contains 12 residues. No nucleotide data were recorded. CDR3 sequence reads: CAISDTFNEQFF.

The CDR3 here is CASSLEDSTFEKLFF. V usage is TRBV5-1 and J usage is TRBJ1-4; the D call of TRBD1 rests on TCRdb alone, since no DNA is present to check it. The CDR3 runs to 15 residues. No DNA sequence was recorded. Looked up from germline, CDR1 is SGHRS and CDR2 is YFSETQ. The whole variable domain, remainder taken from reference TRBV5-1 and TRBJ1-4, is KAGVTQTPRYLIKTRGQQVTLSCSPISGHRSVSWYQQTPGQGLQFLFEYFSETQRNKGNFPGRFSGRQFSNSRSEMNVSTLELGDSALYLCASSLEDSTFEKLFFGSGTQLSVL.

This sequence joins TRBV30 and TRBJ2-1; checking the TCRdb D call of TRBD2 is not possible without DNA. This CDR3 has 15 amino acids. DNA is not recorded here. Germline V gene lookup returns CDR1 GTSNPN and CDR2 SVGIG (reference sequence). The CDR3 loop reads CAWGRTSGPYNEQFF.

The chain recombines TRBV5-1 with TRBJ1-3; TCRdb names TRBD1, which stays unverified in the absence of DNA. This CDR3 has 14 residues. DNA was not recorded. The V gene's germline CDR1 is SGHRS and CDR2 YFSETQ. The CDR3 loop reads CASSAQGSGNTIYF.

The chain combines TRBV5-1 with TRBJ2-5; TCRdb calls TRBD1, which cannot be checked without DNA. The CDR3 is 15 residues long. No DNA accompanies this entry. CDR1 is SGHRS, CDR2 YFSETQ, per germline. CDR3 amino acids: CASSPHHGAQETQYF.

The V gene is TRBV7-8, the J gene TRBJ2-1; TCRdb picks TRBD2, but there is no DNA to check that call. In germline, CDR1 is SGHVS, CDR2 FQNEAQ. CDR3 length equals 19 residues. DNA is not on record. Here the CDR3 reads CASSQRTSGISGSYNEQFF. The full variable domain, completed using reference TRBV7-8 and TRBJ2-1, is GAGVSQSPRYKVAKRGQDVALRCDPISGHVSLFWYQQALGQGPEFLTYFQNEAQLDKSGLPSDRFFAERPEGSVSTLKIQRTQQEDSAVYLCASSQRTSGISGSYNEQFFGPGTRLTVL.

The rearrangement uses TRBV10-1 and TRBJ2-6; TCRdb picks TRBD2, but there is no DNA to check that call. CDR1 is WNHNN, CDR2 SYGVQD, per germline (reference sequence). There are 15 residues in the CDR3. DNA is not on record. CDR3 region: CASSESAAGANVLTF.

The chain couples TRBV6-5 to TRBJ2-1; TCRdb indicates TRBD1, and absent DNA this call remains unverified. This CDR3 spans 14 amino acids. Only the protein sequence is given. Germline CDR1 MNHEY, CDR2 SVGAGI. This CDR3 reads CASSYRTGYNEQFF.

The chain combines TRBV5-4 with TRBJ1-2; TCRdb calls TRBD1, which cannot be checked without DNA. The germline gives CDR1 SGHNT, CDR2 YYREEE (reference sequence). This CDR3 comprises 14 residues. Only the protein is available. CDR3: CASSQIGQGYGYTF.

The chain has TRBV10-3 and TRBJ2-2; the D call of TRBD2 rests on TCRdb alone, since no DNA is present to check it. Germline CDR1 ENHRY, CDR2 SYGVKD. This CDR3 region has 14 residues. DNA for this receptor is not on file. CDR3 amino acids: CAIASKSNTGELFF.

This chain links TRBV11-2 with TRBJ2-4; TCRdb selects TRBD2, and the lack of DNA leaves this call unchecked. Germline-derived CDR1 and CDR2 are SGHAT and FQNNGV. The CDR3 sequence is 16 residues long. No DNA appears here. The CDR3 protein is CASTPGTSPNKNIQYF.

The chain carries TRBV2 and TRBJ2-4; no DNA is available, so the TRBD1 call from TCRdb remains unchecked. Germline lookup yields CDR1 SNHLY and CDR2 FYNNEI. CDR3 size: 12 residues. The record lacks a DNA sequence. CDR3 residues: CASTGTPTLQYF.

This chain connects TRBV6-6 to TRBJ2-3. Per the germline V gene, CDR1 is MNHNY and CDR2 is SVGAGI (reference sequence). The CDR3 spans 13 residues. No DNA sequence is on record. CDR3 amino acids: CASSYSSGDTQYF.